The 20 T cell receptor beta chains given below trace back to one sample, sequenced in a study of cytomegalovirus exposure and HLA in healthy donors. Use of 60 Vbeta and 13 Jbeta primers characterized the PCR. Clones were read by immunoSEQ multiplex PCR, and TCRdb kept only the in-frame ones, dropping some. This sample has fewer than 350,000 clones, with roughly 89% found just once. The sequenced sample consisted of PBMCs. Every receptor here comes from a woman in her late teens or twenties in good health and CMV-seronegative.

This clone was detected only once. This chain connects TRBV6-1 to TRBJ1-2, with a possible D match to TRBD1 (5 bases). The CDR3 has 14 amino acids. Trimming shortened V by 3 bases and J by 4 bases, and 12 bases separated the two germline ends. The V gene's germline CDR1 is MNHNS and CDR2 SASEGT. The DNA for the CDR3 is TGTGCCAGCAGTGATCAGGGAGGATTCTATGGCTACACCTTC. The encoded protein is CASSDQGGFYGYTF.

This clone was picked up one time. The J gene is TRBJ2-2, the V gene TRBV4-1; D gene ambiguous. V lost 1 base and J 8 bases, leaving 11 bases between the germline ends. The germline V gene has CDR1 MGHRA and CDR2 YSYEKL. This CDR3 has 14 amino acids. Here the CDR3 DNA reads TGCGCCAGCAGCCAAGTACTCGGGTCTGGGGAGCTGTTTTTT. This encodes CASSQVLGSGELFF.

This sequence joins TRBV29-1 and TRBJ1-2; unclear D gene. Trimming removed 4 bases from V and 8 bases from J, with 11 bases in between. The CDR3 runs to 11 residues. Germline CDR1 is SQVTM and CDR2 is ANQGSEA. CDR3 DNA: TGCAGCGTTGCTGGAGTAGACGGCTACACCTTC. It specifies CSVAGVDGYTF.

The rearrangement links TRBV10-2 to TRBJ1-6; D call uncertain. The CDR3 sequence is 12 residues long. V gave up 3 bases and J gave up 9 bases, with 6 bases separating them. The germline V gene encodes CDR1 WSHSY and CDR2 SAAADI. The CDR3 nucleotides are TGCGCCAGCAGTGACAGAGGTTCACCCCTCCACTTT. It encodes CASSDRGSPLHF.

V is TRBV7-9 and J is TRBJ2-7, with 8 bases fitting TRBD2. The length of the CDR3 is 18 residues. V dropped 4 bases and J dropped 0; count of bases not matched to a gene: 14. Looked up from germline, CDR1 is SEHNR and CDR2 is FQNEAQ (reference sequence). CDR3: CASSSPIPGLVSSYEQYF. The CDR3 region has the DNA TGTGCCAGCAGCTCCCCAATTCCGGGACTAGTGAGCTCCTACGAGCAGTACTTC. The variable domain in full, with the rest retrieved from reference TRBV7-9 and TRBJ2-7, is DTGVSQNPRHKITKRGQNVTFRCDPISEHNRLYWYRQTLGQGPEFLTYFQNEAQLEKSRLLSDRFSAERPKGSFSTLEIQRTEQGDSAMYLCASSSPIPGLVSSYEQYFGPGTRLTVT.

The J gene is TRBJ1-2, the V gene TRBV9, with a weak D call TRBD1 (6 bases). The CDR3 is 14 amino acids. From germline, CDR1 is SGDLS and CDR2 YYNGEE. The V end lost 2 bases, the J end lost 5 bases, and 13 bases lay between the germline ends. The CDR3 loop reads CASSVDRTKYGYTF. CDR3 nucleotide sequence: TGTGCCAGCAGCGTCGACAGGACAAAGTATGGCTACACCTTC.

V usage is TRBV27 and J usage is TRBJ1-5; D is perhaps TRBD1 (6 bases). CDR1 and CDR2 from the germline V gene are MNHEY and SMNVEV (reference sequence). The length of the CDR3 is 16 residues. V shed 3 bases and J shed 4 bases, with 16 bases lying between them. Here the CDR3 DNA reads TGTGCCAGCAGTTTCATTGGGGGCGTGAAAAATCAGCCCCAGCATTTT. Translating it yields CASSFIGGVKNQPQHF.

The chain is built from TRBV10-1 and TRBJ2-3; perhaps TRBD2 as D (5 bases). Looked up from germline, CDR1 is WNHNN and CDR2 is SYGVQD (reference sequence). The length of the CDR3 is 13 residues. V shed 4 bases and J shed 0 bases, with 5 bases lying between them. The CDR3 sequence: CASSGTSTDTQYF. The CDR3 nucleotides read TGCGCCAGCAGTGGGACTAGCACAGATACGCAGTATTTT.

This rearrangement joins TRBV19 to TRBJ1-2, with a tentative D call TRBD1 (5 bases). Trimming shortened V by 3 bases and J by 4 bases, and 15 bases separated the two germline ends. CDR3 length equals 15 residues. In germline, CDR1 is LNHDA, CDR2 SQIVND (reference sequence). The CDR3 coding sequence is TGTGCCAGTAGTATCTTTTTCGGGGGAAGCTATGGCTACACCTTC. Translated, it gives CASSIFFGGSYGYTF.

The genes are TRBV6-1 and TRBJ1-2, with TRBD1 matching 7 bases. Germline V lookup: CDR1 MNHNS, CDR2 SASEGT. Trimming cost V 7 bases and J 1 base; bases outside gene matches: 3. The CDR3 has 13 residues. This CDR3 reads CASKRGLNYGYTF. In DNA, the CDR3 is TGTGCCAGCAAAAGGGGGCTTAACTATGGCTACACCTTC.

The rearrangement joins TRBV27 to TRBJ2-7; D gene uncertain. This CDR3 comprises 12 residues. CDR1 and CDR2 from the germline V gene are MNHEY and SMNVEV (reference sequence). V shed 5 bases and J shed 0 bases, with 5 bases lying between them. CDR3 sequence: CASSASSYEQYF. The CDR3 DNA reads TGTGCCAGCAGTGCCAGCTCCTACGAGCAGTACTTC.

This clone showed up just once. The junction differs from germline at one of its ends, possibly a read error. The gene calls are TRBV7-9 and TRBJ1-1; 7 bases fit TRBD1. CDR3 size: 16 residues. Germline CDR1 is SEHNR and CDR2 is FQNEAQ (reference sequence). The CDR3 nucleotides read TGTTCCAGCAGCCTACAGGGGACGGCAATGAACACTGAAGCTTTCTTT. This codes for CSSSLQGTAMNTEAFF.

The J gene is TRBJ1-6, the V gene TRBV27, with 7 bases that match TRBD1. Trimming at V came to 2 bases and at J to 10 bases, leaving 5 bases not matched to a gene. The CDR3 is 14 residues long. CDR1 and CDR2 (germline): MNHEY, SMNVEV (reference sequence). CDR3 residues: CASSLEGGQSPLHF. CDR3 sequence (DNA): TGTGCCAGCAGTTTAGAAGGGGGACAGTCACCCCTCCACTTT.

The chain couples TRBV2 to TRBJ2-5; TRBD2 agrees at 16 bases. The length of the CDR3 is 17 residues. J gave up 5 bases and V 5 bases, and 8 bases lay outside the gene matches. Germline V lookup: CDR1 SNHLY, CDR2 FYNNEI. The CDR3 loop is CASSSGTSGGAWETQYF. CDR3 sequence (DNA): TGTGCCAGCAGTTCCGGGACTAGCGGGGGGGCTTGGGAGACCCAGTACTTC.

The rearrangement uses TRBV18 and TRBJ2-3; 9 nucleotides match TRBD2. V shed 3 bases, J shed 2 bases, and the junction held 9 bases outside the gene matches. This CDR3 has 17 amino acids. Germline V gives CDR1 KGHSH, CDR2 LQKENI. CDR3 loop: CASSPLAGGKYTDTQYF. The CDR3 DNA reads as TGTGCCAGCTCACCTTTGGCGGGGGGGAAATACACAGATACGCAGTATTTT.

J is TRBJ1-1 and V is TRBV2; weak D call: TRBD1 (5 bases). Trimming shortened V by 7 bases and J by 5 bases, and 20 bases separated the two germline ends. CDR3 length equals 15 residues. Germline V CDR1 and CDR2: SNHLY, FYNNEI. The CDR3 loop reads CASKANSGGTTEAFF. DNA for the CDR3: TGTGCCAGCAAGGCCAACTCCGGGGGAACGACTGAAGCTTTCTTT.

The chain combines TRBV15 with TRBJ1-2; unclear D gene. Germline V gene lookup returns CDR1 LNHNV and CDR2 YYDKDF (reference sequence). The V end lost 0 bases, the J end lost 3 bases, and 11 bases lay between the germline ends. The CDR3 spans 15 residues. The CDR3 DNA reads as TGTGCCACCAGCAGAGATACCCAAAACTACTATGGCTACACCTTC. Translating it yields CATSRDTQNYYGYTF.

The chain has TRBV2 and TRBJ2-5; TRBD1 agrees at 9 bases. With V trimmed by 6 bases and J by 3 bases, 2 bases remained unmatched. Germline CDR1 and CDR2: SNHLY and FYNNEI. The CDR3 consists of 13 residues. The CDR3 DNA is TGTGCCAGCAGAGGGGACAGGGAAGAGACCCAGTACTTC. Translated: CASRGDREETQYF.

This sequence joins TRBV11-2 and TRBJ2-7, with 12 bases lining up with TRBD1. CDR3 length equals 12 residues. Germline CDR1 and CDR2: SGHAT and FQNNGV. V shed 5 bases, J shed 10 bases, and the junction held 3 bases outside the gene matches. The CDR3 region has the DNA TGTGCCAGCAGCCGGGACAGGGGGCAACAGTACTTC. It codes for CASSRDRGQQYF.

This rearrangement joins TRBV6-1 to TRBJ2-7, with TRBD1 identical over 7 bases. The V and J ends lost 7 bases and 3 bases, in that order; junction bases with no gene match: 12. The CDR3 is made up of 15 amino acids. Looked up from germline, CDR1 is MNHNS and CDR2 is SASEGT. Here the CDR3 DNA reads TGTGCCAGCACCATAAGGGGGCCAGGTAACTACGAGCAGTACTTC. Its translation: CASTIRGPGNYEQYF.